Sequencing of this TCR beta chain was carried out in a study of beta chain features in type 1 diabetes. Whole-study findings and limits: Patients and controls would share equally any PCR tilt toward shorter templates. Shortening that was moderate but significant affected the TCRB CDR3s of Type 1 diabetes patients in all four CD4+ subsets.

Turning to this clone: Its antigen is currently unknown.

Germline CDR1 reads GTSNPN; CDR2 reads SVGIG (reference sequence). V was pared by 5 bases and J by 2 bases, with 7 bases between. This CDR3 region has 12 residues. What was sequenced were expressed TCRB transcripts, since all of the isolated RNA had been reverse transcribed. Using immunoSEQ multiplex PCR, the repertoire was profiled, and TCRdb retains in-frame clones only, with some absent. The sample includes approximately 380,000 clones, approximately 16% of them seen just once. Donors contributed one heparinised blood draw apiece, averaging about 116 mL. The origin of this receptor is a woman aged 18-29 years in good health. Sequenced sample: naive CD4+ T cells from blood. V usage is TRBV30 and J usage is TRBJ1-5; weak D call: TRBD1 (5 bases). The CDR3 reads CAWQGGNQPQHF. CDR3 DNA: TGTGCCTGGCAAGGGGGCAATCAGCCCCAGCATTTT.